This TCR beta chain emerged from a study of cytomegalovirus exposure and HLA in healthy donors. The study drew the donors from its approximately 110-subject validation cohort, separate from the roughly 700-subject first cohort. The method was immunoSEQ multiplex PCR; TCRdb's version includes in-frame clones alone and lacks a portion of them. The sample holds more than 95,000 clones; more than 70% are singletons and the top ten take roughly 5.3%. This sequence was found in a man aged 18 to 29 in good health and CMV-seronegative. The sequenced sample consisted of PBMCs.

The CDR3 protein is CASSASTGSSYEQYF. The CDR3 DNA is TGTGCCAGCAGCGCATCGACAGGATCATCCTACGAGCAGTACTTC. V and J are TRBV9 and TRBJ2-7; possible D gene TRBD1, 6 bases. Trimming pared 3 bases from V and 1 base from J, leaving 14 bases between. Germline loops: CDR1 SGDLS, CDR2 YYNGEE. The CDR3 runs 15 residues.